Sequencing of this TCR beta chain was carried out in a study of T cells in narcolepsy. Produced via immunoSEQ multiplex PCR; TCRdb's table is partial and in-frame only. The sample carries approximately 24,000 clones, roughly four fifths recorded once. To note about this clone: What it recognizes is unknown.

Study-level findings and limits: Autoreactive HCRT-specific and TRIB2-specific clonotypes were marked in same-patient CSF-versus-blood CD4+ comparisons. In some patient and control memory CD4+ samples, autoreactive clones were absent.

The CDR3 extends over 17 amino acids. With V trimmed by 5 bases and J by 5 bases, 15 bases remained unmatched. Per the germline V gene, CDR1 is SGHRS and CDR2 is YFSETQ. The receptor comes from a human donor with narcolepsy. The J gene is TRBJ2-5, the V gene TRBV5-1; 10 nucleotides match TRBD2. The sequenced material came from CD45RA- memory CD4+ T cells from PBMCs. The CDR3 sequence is CASSLGGTSASQETQYF. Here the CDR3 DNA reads TGCGCCAGCAGTTTAGGAGGGACTAGCGCCTCCCAGGAGACCCAGTACTTC. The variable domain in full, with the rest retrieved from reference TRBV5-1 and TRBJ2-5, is KAGVTQTPRYLIKTRGQQVTLSCSPISGHRSVSWYQQTPGQGLQFLFEYFSETQRNKGNFPGRFSGRQFSNSRSEMNVSTLELGDSALYLCASSLGGTSASQETQYFGPGTRLLVL.